These T cell receptor beta chains were read from a single sample in a study of T cells in Graves' hyperthyroidism and ophthalmopathy. Each CDR3 protein is one row after TCRdb ran MiXCR on the multiplex PCR reads. The sample has approximately 590,000 distinct CDR3 sequences; 15% to 18% are singletons. Sequenced sample: blood. The receptors originated from a woman in her twenties or thirties with Graves' hyperthyroidism. Both conserved end residues are part of each CDR3. D genes are given only for firm matches. Clone size appears in some rows only: once, few, many, or a class for an expanded clone.

cdr3_nt cdr3_aa d_call j_call clone_size v_call
TGTGCCAGCAGTGATTGGCTGGGCCGTACCGGGAGGGCCGACAATGAGCAGTTCTTC CASSDWLGRTGRADNEQFF TRBD2 TRBJ2-1 many TRBV2
TGTGCCAGCAGCTTAGGGAGGCGGGACATTAGCTCTGGGGCCAACGTCCTGACTTTC CASSLGRRDISSGANVLTF - TRBJ2-6 many TRBV7-9
TGCAGTGCAGAACTAGCGGGAGACATAGCAGATACGCAGTATTTT CSAELAGDIADTQYF TRBD2 TRBJ2-3 many TRBV20-1
TGTGCCAGCAGCTTAGGGGCAGACGAGCAGTACTTC CASSLGADEQYF - TRBJ2-7 many TRBV11-2
TGTGCCAGCAGCATAAATGCAGGGGGCTATGGCTACACCTTC CASSINAGGYGYTF TRBD1 TRBJ1-2 - TRBV6-1
TGTGCCAGCATCGGGTACGAGCAGTACTTC CASIGYEQYF - TRBJ2-7 many TRBV2
TGCGCCAGCAGCCAAGATTTAGGGGTCTGGGAGCAGTACTTC CASSQDLGVWEQYF - TRBJ2-7 - TRBV4-1
TGTGCCAGCAGTCCCGAGACTAGCGGAGCAGATACGCAGTATTTT CASSPETSGADTQYF TRBD2 TRBJ2-3 - TRBV12-3/TRBV12-4
TGTGCCAGCAGCTTCGGTTACTCCTACGAGCAGTACTTC CASSFGYSYEQYF - TRBJ2-7 many TRBV5-5
TGTGCCAGCAGCGGTTCGGGGATCTACAATGAGCAGTTCTTC CASSGSGIYNEQFF - TRBJ2-1 many TRBV11-2
TGTGCCAGCAGTGAAAACCGAATTACGAACACCGGGGAGCTGTTTTTT CASSENRITNTGELFF - TRBJ2-2 many TRBV2
TGTGCCAGTAGCCGACTAAGCGACCACTACAATGAGCAGTTCTTC CASSRLSDHYNEQFF - TRBJ2-1 few TRBV19
TGTGCCAGCAGCCAAGACAGGGACACTGAAGCTTTCTTT CASSQDRDTEAFF TRBD1 TRBJ1-1 many TRBV27
TGCGCCAGCAGCACTGGGGACAGGGGACCTACTAGCTCCTATAATTCACCCCTCCACTTT CASSTGDRGPTSSYNSPLHF TRBD1 TRBJ1-6 - TRBV5-1
TGTGCCAGCAGCCTTGGGGACGACTTTCAGCCCCAGCATTTT CASSLGDDFQPQHF - TRBJ1-5 - TRBV7-3
TGCGCCAGCAGCCAAGCTTTCCCTAGCGGCCACACAGATACGCAGTATTTT CASSQAFPSGHTDTQYF TRBD2 TRBJ2-3 - TRBV4-1
TGTGCCAGCAGCAGGGACAGAGCTATCTATGGCTACACCTTC CASSRDRAIYGYTF TRBD1 TRBJ1-2 many TRBV5-5
TGTGCCAGCAGTGAAGTGTCTGCGGTCTACACTAATGAAAAACTGTTTTTT CASSEVSAVYTNEKLFF - TRBJ1-4 - TRBV6-1
TGTGCCAGCAGTATCCAAGGGGGACAGGGAACCGAGCAGTACTTC CASSIQGGQGTEQYF TRBD1 TRBJ2-7 many TRBV7-2
TGTGCCAGTAGTATAGGGTCGCGATCCTACGAGCAGTACTTC CASSIGSRSYEQYF - TRBJ2-7 many TRBV19
TGTGCCAACAGGCGACTAGCGGGAGGGCCCGGGGAGCTGTTTTTT CANRRLAGGPGELFF TRBD2 TRBJ2-2 - TRBV6-2/TRBV6-3
TGCGCCAGCAGGGGGGGGTGGTTCGATGAGCAGTTCTTC CASRGGWFDEQFF TRBD2 TRBJ2-1 - TRBV10-1
TGTGCCAGCAGCCTGGGTAGGAATGAGCAGTTCTTC CASSLGRNEQFF - TRBJ2-1 many TRBV11-2
TGTGCCAGCAGTTACGTCGGGACTATCTCCTACGAGCAGTACTTC CASSYVGTISYEQYF TRBD2 TRBJ2-7 - TRBV6-5
TGCAGCGTGAGGACAGGGGGAAGAGGAAACACCATATATTTT CSVRTGGRGNTIYF TRBD1 TRBJ1-3 few TRBV29-1
TGTGCCAGCAGTGATTCAGTGAAACCGCCTTACAATGAGCAGTTCTTC CASSDSVKPPYNEQFF - TRBJ2-1 - TRBV11-3
TGCGCCAGCAGTCAAGGCTGGACAGTGAACACTGAAGCTTTCTTT CASSQGWTVNTEAFF - TRBJ1-1 few TRBV4-1
TGTGCCAGCAGTTACTCGTACCTAGCGGGGGGTCCCCCAAGGAGGGAGCAGTACTTC CASSYSYLAGGPPRREQYF TRBD2 TRBJ2-7 - TRBV6-2/TRBV6-3
TGTGCCAGCAGTTACTCGAGCGGGAGGTCCCTTCCTAGCACAGATACGCAGTATTTT CASSYSSGRSLPSTDTQYF TRBD2 TRBJ2-3 - TRBV6-5
TGCGCCAGCAGCAGCACCCTACTAGCGGGAGGATACGAGCAGTACTTC CASSSTLLAGGYEQYF TRBD2 TRBJ2-7 - TRBV4-3
TGCAGTGCAACTAGCGGGCCCCTTTCCTACAATGAGCAGTTCTTC CSATSGPLSYNEQFF TRBD2 TRBJ2-1 - TRBV20-1
TGCAGTGCTAGTAAGGGGATCGACTATGGCTACACCTTC CSASKGIDYGYTF - TRBJ1-2 - TRBV20-1
TGTGCCAGCAGCTTAGGACAGGAAGCCTACAATGAGCAGTTCTTC CASSLGQEAYNEQFF - TRBJ2-1 few TRBV13
TGTGCCAGTAGTATAGGGGCAGGGACCTCCGGGGACTACGAGCAGTACTTC CASSIGAGTSGDYEQYF - TRBJ2-7 - TRBV19
TGCGCCAGCAGACCCATAGCGGGAGGTGGGTACAATGAGCAGTTCTTC CASRPIAGGGYNEQFF TRBD2 TRBJ2-1 many TRBV5-1
TGTGCCAGCTCACCTACGGGCTGGTCCGAGCAGTACTTC CASSPTGWSEQYF - TRBJ2-7 many TRBV18
TGCAGCGCCACTGGGACTCACACTGAAGCTTTCTTT CSATGTHTEAFF - TRBJ1-1 few TRBV29-1
TGTGCCAGCATGGAGGGGCCTACACAAACGAACGAGCAGTACTTC CASMEGPTQTNEQYF - TRBJ2-7 few TRBV6-2/TRBV6-3
TGCGCCAGCAGCTCGACCCCAAGTAGCAGGTACGAGCAGTACTTC CASSSTPSSRYEQYF - TRBJ2-7 few TRBV5-1
TGTGCCAGCAGCGTGACTAGCGTAGGGACCTACGAGCAGTACTTC CASSVTSVGTYEQYF TRBD2 TRBJ2-7 - TRBV11-2
TGCGCCAGCAGCTTGGGACCGGGACTGGAGAACACCATATATTTT CASSLGPGLENTIYF - TRBJ1-3 few TRBV5-1
TGTGCCAGCAGCTTAGGGACCTCACGGAACACTGAAGCTTTCTTT CASSLGTSRNTEAFF - TRBJ1-1 - TRBV7-2
TGCGCCAGCAGCCAAGATCCCCAGGGTTCCTACAATGAGCAGTTCTTC CASSQDPQGSYNEQFF - TRBJ2-1 many TRBV5-1
TGTGCCACCAGTAGCCGGGACGGGACTCATTCCTACGAGCAGTACTTC CATSSRDGTHSYEQYF - TRBJ2-7 many TRBV24-1
TGTGCCAGCAGTCCGGGACAGAGGCGATACAATGAGCAGTTCTTC CASSPGQRRYNEQFF TRBD1 TRBJ2-1 few TRBV5-6
TGCAGTGTCTCAGTCCCGGGACTCAGAGAAGCTTTCTTT CSVSVPGLREAFF - TRBJ1-1 many TRBV20-1
TGTGCCTGGGTTAAGACTAGCGGGAGGCAGTTCTTC CAWVKTSGRQFF TRBD2 TRBJ2-1 many TRBV30
TGTGCCAGCAGTTACCGACTAGCGGGAACCGGGGAGCTGTTTTTT CASSYRLAGTGELFF TRBD2 TRBJ2-2 many TRBV27
TGTGCCAGCAGTACCATAAGGGCCGGGAGCCCCATATATTTT CASSTIRAGSPIYF - TRBJ1-3 - TRBV6-1
TGTGCCAGCAGGAAAGCGGGAGCCAGCTACAATGAGCAGTTCTTC CASRKAGASYNEQFF TRBD2 TRBJ2-1 many TRBV27
TGTGCCAGCAGTTACCTAGCGGGAGAATCCTACGAGCAGTACTTC CASSYLAGESYEQYF TRBD2 TRBJ2-7 many TRBV6-6
TGCGCCAGCAGCACCGCGGGGGACACCGGGGAGCTGTTTTTT CASSTAGDTGELFF TRBD2 TRBJ2-2 - TRBV5-1